The T cell receptor beta chain described here comes from a study of pediatric ulcerative colitis. V trimming: 4 bases; J trimming: 0 bases; junction bases outside the gene matches: 5. Germline loops: CDR1 SGHRS, CDR2 YFSETQ. There are 17 residues in the CDR3. The assay was run at survey level. Clones were sequenced by immunoSEQ multiplex PCR, and TCRdb holds only the in-frame ones, with some missing. The sample has about 64,000 clones; just over 75% are singletons. This rearrangement joins TRBV5-1 to TRBJ2-2; TRBD2 matches 11 bases. The source of this sequence is a boy aged 10-17 years with moderate ulcerative colitis. Sequenced sample: blood. The CDR3 region is CASSHTSGGANTGELFF. The CDR3 DNA reads TGCGCCAGCAGCCACACTAGCGGGGGCGCGAACACCGGGGAGCTGTTTTTT.